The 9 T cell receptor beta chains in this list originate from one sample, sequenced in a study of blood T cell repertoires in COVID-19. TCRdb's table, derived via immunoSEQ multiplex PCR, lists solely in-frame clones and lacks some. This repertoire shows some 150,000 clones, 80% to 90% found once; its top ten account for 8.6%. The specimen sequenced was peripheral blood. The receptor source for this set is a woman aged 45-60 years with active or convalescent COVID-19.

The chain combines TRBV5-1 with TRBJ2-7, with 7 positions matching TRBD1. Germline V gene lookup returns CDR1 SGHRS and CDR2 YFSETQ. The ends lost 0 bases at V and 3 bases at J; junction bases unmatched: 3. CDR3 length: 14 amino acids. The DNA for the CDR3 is TGCGCCAGCAGCTTGGCGGGGACAGACTACGAGCAGTACTTC. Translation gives CASSLAGTDYEQYF.

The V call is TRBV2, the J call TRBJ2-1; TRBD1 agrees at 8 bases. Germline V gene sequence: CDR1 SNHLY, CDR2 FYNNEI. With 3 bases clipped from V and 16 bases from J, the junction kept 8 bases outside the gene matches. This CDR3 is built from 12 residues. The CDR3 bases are TGTGCCAGCAGTGACACCGGGACAGGTATCTTCTTC. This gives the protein CASSDTGTGIFF.

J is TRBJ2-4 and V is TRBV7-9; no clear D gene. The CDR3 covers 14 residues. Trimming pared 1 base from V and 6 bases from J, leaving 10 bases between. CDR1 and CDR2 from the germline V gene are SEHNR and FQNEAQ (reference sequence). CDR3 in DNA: TGTGCCAGCAGCTTAGTCACAGAGAGAAACATTCAGTACTTC. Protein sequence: CASSLVTERNIQYF. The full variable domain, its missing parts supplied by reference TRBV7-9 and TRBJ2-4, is DTGVSQNPRHKITKRGQNVTFRCDPISEHNRLYWYRQTLGQGPEFLTYFQNEAQLEKSRLLSDRFSAERPKGSFSTLEIQRTEQGDSAMYLCASSLVTERNIQYFGAGTRLSVL.

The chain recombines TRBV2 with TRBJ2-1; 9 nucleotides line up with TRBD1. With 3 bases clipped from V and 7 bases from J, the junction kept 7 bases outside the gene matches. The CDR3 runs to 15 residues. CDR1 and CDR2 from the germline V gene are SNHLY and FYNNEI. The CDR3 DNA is TGTGCCAGCAGTGAGGTTTTGGGACAGGGAAATGAGCAGTTCTTC. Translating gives CASSEVLGQGNEQFF.

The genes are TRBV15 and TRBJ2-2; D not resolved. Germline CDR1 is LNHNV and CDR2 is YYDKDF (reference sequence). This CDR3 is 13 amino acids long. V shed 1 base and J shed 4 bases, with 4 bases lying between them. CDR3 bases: TGTGCCACCAGCAGAGGCGTCACCGGGGAGCTGTTTTTT. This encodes CATSRGVTGELFF.

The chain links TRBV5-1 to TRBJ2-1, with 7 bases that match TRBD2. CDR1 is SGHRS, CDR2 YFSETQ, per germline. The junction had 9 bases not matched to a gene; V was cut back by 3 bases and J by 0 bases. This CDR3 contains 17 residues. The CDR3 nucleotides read TGCGCCAGCAGCTGGGGGGACTACCTAAGCTCCTACAATGAGCAGTTCTTC. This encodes CASSWGDYLSSYNEQFF.

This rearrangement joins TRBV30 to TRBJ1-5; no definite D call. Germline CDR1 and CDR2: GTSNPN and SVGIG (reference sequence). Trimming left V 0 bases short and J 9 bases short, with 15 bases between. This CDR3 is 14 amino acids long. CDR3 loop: CAWSVGLPGRPQHF. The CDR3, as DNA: TGTGCCTGGAGTGTAGGACTTCCTGGGCGGCCCCAGCATTTT.

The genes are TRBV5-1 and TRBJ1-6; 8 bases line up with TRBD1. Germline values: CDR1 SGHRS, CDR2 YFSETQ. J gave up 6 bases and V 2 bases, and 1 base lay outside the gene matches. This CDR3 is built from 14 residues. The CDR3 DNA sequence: TGCGCCAGCAGCTTAGGACAGGGTAATTCACCCCTCCACTTT. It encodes CASSLGQGNSPLHF.

CDR3 nucleotides: TGCGCCAGCAGCCAAGATCCCGGGACTAATGAAAAACTGTTTTTT. Translated: CASSQDPGTNEKLFF. This sequence joins TRBV4-1 and TRBJ1-4; no reliable D call. Trimming took 0 bases from V and 2 from J, leaving 7 bases between them. The CDR3 consists of 15 residues. In germline, CDR1 is MGHRA, CDR2 YSYEKL.